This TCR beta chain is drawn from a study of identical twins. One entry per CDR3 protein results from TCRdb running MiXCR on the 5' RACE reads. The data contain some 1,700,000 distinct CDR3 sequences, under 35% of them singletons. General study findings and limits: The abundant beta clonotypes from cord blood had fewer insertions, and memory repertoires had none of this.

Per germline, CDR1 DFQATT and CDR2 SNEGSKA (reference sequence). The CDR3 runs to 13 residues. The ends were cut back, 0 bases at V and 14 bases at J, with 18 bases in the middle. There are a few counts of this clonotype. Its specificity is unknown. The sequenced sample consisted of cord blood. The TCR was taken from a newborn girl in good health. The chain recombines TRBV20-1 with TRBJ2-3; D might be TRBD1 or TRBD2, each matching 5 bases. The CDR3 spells CSARDSRGQSSYF. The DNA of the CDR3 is TGCAGTGCTAGAGATTCCCGGGGCCAGTCGTCGTATTTT.